This is a list of T cell receptor beta chains from one sample in a study of control samples from healthy donors and cancer patients. Using immunoSEQ multiplex PCR, the repertoire was profiled, and TCRdb retains in-frame clones only, with some absent. The sample yields tens of thousands of clones, 80% to 95% seen once. Sequenced: blood. The source is a woman aged 25 to 39 in good health. CDR3s include the opening cysteine and the closing phenylalanine or tryptophan. A D gene is named only where the DNA matches it firmly. For some rows the clone size is stated as once, few or many, or as a class when expanded; others skip it.

d_gene: TRBD1
j_gene: TRBJ2-1
abundance: -
v_gene: TRBV4-1
CDR3nt: TGCGCCAGCAGCCTTACTTTTGAAGGGGACAGGCCTCGGAGTGAGCAGTTCTTC
CDR3aa: CASSLTFEGDRPRSEQFF

d_gene: -
j_gene: TRBJ2-7
abundance: -
v_gene: TRBV28
CDR3nt: TGTGCCAGCATAGACAGGTCCTACGAGCAGTACTTC
CDR3aa: CASIDRSYEQYF

d_gene: -
j_gene: TRBJ1-2
abundance: -
v_gene: TRBV14
CDR3nt: TGTGCCAGCAGCCAGGGAGAGGGCCCGCTTGGCTATGGCTACACCTTC
CDR3aa: CASSQGEGPLGYGYTF

d_gene: TRBD1
j_gene: TRBJ2-3
abundance: -
v_gene: TRBV29-1
CDR3nt: TGCAGCGTACGGACAGGGCCAGATACGCAGTATTTT
CDR3aa: CSVRTGPDTQYF

d_gene: TRBD2
j_gene: TRBJ2-3
abundance: -
v_gene: TRBV7-2
CDR3nt: TGTGCCAGCAGCAACCCTAGCGGGGGAGGGACAGATACGCAGTATTTT
CDR3aa: CASSNPSGGGTDTQYF

d_gene: TRBD2
j_gene: TRBJ2-1
abundance: -
v_gene: TRBV6-4
CDR3nt: TGTGCCAGCAGTGACCCCGGGACTAGTGTAAATGAGCAGTTCTTC
CDR3aa: CASSDPGTSVNEQFF

d_gene: -
j_gene: TRBJ2-2
abundance: -
v_gene: TRBV7-8
CDR3nt: TGTGCCAGCAGCTTAGCAAGGAGAATGAACACCGGGGAGCTGTTTTTT
CDR3aa: CASSLARRMNTGELFF

d_gene: TRBD1
j_gene: TRBJ2-3
abundance: -
v_gene: TRBV7-6
CDR3nt: TGTGCCAGCAGCGCGGGACAGGGGGCGGGGGATACGCAGTATTTT
CDR3aa: CASSAGQGAGDTQYF

d_gene: -
j_gene: TRBJ1-2
abundance: -
v_gene: TRBV25-1
CDR3nt: TGTGCCAGCAGTCGCCCGGGAAAGGATGGCTACACCTTC
CDR3aa: CASSRPGKDGYTF

d_gene: -
j_gene: TRBJ1-5
abundance: -
v_gene: TRBV5-5
CDR3nt: TGTGCCAGCAGCTTGGGACGAAATCAGCCCCAGCATTTT
CDR3aa: CASSLGRNQPQHF

d_gene: -
j_gene: TRBJ1-2
abundance: -
v_gene: TRBV15
CDR3nt: TGTGCCACCAGTGTGGATGCAGGGATTAACTATGGCTACACCTTC
CDR3aa: CATSVDAGINYGYTF

d_gene: TRBD1
j_gene: TRBJ1-1
abundance: -
v_gene: TRBV6-5
CDR3nt: TGTGCCAGCCGAAACAGGGGATTGAACACTGAAGCTTTCTTT
CDR3aa: CASRNRGLNTEAFF

d_gene: -
j_gene: TRBJ2-3
abundance: -
v_gene: TRBV5-6
CDR3nt: TGTGCCAGCAGCTTGGCGGGGAATCCAGATACGCAGTATTTT
CDR3aa: CASSLAGNPDTQYF

d_gene: -
j_gene: TRBJ2-5
abundance: once
v_gene: TRBV5-1
CDR3nt: TGCGCCAGCAGCTTGGGATGGGGGGTCGGGGAGACCCAGTACTTC
CDR3aa: CASSLGWGVGETQYF